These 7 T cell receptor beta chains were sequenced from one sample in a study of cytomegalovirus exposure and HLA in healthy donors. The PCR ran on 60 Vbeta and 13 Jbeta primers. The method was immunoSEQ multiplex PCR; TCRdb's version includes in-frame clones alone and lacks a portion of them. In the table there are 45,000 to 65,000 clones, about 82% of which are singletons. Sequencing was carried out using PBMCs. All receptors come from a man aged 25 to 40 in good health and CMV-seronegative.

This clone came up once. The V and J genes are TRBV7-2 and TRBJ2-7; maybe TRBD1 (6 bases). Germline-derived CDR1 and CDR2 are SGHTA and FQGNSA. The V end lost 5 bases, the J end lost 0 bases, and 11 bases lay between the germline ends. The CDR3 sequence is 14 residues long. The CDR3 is CASSTSTGSYEQYF. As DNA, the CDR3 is TGTGCCAGCAGCACCTCGACAGGCTCCTACGAGCAGTACTTC. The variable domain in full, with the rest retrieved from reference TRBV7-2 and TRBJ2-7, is GAGVSQSPSNKVTEKGKDVELRCDPISGHTALYWYRQSLGQGLEFLIYFQGNSAPDKSGLPSDRFSAERTGGSVSTLTIQRTQQEDSAVYLCASSTSTGSYEQYFGPGTRLTVT.

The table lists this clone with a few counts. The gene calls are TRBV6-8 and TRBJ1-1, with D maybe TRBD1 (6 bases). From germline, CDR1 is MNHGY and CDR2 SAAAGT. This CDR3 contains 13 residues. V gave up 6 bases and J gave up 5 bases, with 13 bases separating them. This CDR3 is CASRGARKTEAFF. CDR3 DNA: TGTGCCAGCAGGGGGGCGCGAAAGACTGAAGCTTTCTTT.

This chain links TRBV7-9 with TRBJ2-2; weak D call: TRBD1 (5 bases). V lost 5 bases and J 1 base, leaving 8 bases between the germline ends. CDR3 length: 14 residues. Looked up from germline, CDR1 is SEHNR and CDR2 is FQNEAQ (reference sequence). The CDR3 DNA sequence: TGTGCCAGCAGCGTTACAGGGAACACCGGGGAGCTGTTTTTT. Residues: CASSVTGNTGELFF.

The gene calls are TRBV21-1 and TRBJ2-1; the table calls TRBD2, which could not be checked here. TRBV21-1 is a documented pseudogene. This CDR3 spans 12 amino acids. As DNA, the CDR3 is TGTGCCCGTGCGAAGAACTACAATGAGCAGTTCTTC. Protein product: CARAKNYNEQFF.

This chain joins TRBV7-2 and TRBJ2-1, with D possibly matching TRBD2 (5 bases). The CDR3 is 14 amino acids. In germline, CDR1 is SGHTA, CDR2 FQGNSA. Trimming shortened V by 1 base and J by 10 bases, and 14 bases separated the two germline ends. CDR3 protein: CASSLDSGSAEQFF. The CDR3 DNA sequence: TGTGCCAGCAGCTTAGATTCCGGTAGCGCAGAGCAGTTCTTC.

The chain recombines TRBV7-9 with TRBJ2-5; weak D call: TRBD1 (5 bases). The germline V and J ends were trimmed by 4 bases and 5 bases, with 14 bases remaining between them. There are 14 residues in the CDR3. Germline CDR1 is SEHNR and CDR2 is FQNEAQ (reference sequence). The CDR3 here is CASSSPGMVETQYF. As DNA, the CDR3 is TGTGCCAGCAGCTCCCCAGGGATGGTTGAGACCCAGTACTTC.

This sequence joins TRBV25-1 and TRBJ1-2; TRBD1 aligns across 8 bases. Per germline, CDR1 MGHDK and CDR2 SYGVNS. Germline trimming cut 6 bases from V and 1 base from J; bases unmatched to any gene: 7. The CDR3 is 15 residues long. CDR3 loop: CASRVYGTGNYGYTF. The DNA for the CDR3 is TGTGCCAGCAGGGTGTACGGGACAGGTAACTATGGCTACACCTTC.